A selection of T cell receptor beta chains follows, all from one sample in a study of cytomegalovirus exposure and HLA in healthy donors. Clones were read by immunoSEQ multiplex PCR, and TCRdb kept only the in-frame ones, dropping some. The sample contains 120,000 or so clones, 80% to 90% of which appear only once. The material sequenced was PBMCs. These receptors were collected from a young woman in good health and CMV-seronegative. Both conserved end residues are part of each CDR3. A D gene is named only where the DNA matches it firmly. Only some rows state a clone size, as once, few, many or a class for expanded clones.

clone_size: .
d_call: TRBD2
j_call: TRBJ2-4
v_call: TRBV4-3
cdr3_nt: TGCGCCAGCAGCCAAGATACGCGCGGGAGTGACATTCAGTACTTC
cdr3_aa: CASSQDTRGSDIQYF

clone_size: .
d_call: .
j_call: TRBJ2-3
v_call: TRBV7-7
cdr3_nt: TGTGCTAGCAGCCGGGGGAAGGGGCCTAGCACAGATACGCAGTATTTT
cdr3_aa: CASSRGKGPSTDTQYF

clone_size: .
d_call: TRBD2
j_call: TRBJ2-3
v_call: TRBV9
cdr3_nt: TGTGCCAGCAGCCCCCCCGGGGGGGTCACAGATACGCAGTATTTT
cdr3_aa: CASSPPGGVTDTQYF

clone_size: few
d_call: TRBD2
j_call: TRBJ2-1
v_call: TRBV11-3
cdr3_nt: TGTGCCAGCAGCTTGACTAGCGGGGGGGCCAATGAGCAGTTCTTC
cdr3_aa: CASSLTSGGANEQFF

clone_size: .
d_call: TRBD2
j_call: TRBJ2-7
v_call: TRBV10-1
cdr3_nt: TGCGCCAGCAGCAGGACTAGCGGGGACTACGAGCAGTACTTC
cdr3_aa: CASSRTSGDYEQYF

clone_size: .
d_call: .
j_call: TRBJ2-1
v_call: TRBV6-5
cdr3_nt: TGTGCCAGCAGTTACGGCACGCCCTCCTACAATGAGCAGTTCTTC
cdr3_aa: CASSYGTPSYNEQFF

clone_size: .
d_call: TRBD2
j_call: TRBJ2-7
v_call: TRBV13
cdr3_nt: TGTGCCAGCAGCTTAACGGTCGATCCTAGCGGCTCCTACGAGCAGTACTTC
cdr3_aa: CASSLTVDPSGSYEQYF

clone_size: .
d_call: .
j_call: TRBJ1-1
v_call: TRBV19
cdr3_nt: TGTGCCAGTAGTTCTCGTGGGGGGAGAAACACTGAAGCTTTCTTT
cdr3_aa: CASSSRGGRNTEAFF

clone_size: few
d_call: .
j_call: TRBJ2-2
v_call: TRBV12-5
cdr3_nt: TGTGCTAGTGGTCCGTTAGAGGGAAACGGGGAGCTGTTTTTT
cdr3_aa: CASGPLEGNGELFF

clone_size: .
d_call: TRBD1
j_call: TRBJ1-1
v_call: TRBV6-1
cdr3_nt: TGTGCCAGCATCTACCGGACAGGGTACACTGAAGCTTTCTTT
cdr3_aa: CASIYRTGYTEAFF

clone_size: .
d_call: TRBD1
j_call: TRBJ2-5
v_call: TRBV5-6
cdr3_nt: TGTGCCAGCAGCTTAATGGGGGGACAGGTACAAGAGACCCAGTACTTC
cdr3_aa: CASSLMGGQVQETQYF

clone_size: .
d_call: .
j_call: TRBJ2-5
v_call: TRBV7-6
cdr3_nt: TGTGCCAGCAGCGACCGACTACTACAAGAGACCCAGTACTTC
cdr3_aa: CASSDRLLQETQYF

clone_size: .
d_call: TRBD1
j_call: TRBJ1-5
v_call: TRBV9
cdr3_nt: TGTGCCAGCAGCGTAGGGGACAGCCAGACGCCCCAGCATTTT
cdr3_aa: CASSVGDSQTPQHF

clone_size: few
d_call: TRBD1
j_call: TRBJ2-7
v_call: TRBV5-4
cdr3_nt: TGTGCCAGCAGCGAGGATAACAGGGGGTCCTACGAGCAGTACTTC
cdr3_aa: CASSEDNRGSYEQYF

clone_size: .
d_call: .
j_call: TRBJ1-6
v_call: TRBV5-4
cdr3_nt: TGTGCCAGCAGCCCCGGGACAATCTCCAATTCACCCCTCCACTTT
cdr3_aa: CASSPGTISNSPLHF

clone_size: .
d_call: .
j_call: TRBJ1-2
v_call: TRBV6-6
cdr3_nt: TGTGCCAGCAGCCAAGGACAGAATTATGGCTACACCTTC
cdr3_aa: CASSQGQNYGYTF

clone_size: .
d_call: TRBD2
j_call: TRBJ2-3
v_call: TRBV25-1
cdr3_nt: TGTGCCAGTAGCGGGGGGCCGTCAGATACGCAGTATTTT
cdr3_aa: CASSGGPSDTQYF

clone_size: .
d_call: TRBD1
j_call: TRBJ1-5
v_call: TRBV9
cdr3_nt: TGTGCCAGCAGCCTTACAGGGGGCGATCAGCCCCAGCATTTT
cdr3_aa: CASSLTGGDQPQHF

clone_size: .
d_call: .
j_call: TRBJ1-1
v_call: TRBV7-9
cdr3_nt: TGTGCCAGCAGCCCCCCCAGTTTCAGGGACACTGAAGCTTTCTTT
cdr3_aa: CASSPPSFRDTEAFF

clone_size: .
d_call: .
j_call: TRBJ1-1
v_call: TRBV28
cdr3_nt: TGTGCCAGCGGTTCCTGGGCGAACACTGAAGCTTTCTTT
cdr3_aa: CASGSWANTEAFF

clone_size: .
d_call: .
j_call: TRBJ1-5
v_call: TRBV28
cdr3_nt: TGTGCCAGCAGTTTGCTCCGACAGGCGGATCAGCCCCAGCATTTT
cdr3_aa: CASSLLRQADQPQHF

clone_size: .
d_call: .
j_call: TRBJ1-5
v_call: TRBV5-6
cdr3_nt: TGTGCCAGCAGCTTGGGGGGGCAAGGGCAGCCCCAGCATTTT
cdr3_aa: CASSLGGQGQPQHF

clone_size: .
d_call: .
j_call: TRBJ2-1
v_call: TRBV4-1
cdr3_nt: TGCGCCAGCAGCCCCCTACTAAGCTCCTACAATGAGCAGTTCTTC
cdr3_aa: CASSPLLSSYNEQFF

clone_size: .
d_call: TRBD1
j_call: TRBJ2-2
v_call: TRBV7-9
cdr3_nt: TGTGCCAGCAGGCGGGACAGGGGCGCGAACACCGGGGAGCTGTTTTTT
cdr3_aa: CASRRDRGANTGELFF

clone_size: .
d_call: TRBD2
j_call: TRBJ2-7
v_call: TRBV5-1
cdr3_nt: TGCGCCAGCAGCTTGGGTCTAGCGGGGGACTACGAGCAGTACTTC
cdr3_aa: CASSLGLAGDYEQYF

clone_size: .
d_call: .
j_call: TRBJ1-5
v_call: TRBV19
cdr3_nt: TGTGCCAGTAGTTCTAGTACGCCCCAGCATTTT
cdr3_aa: CASSSSTPQHF

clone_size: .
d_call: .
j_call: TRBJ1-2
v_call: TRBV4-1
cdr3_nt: TGCGCCAGCAGCCAAGAAACAGGGCTCAACTATGGCTACACCTTC
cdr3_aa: CASSQETGLNYGYTF

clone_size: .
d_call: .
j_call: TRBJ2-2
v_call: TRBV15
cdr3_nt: TGTGCCACCAGCAGAGATAGAGGCGGCACCGGGGAGCTGTTTTTT
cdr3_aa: CATSRDRGGTGELFF

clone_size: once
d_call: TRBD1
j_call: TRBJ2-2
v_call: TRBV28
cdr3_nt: TGTGCCAGCAGCCTTACCTGGACAGGCTACACCGGGGAGCTGTTTTTT
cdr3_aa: CASSLTWTGYTGELFF

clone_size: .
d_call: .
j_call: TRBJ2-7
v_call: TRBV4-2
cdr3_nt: TGTGCCAGCAGCCAAGATCGAGGGGAGGACGAGCAGTACTTC
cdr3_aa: CASSQDRGEDEQYF

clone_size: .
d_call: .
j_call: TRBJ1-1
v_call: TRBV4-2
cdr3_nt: TGTGCCAGCAGCCCAACAGGGACTGAAGCTTTCTTT
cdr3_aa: CASSPTGTEAFF